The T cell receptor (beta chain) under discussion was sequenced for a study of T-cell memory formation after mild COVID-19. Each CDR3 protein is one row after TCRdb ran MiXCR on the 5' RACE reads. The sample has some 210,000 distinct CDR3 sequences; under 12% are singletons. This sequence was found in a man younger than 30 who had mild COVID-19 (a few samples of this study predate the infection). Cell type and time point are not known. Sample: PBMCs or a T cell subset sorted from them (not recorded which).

The CDR3 DNA reads as TGCGCCAGCAGTGAGCCCCAGGGGCAGAACACTGAAGCTTTCTTT. This encodes CASSEPQGQNTEAFF. V usage is TRBV10-2 and J usage is TRBJ1-1; a weak D match, TRBD1 (6 bases). The CDR3 covers 15 residues. V was shortened by 2 bases and J by 1 base, with 11 bases between the two germline ends. CDR1 is WSHSY and CDR2 is SAAADI in the germline V gene.